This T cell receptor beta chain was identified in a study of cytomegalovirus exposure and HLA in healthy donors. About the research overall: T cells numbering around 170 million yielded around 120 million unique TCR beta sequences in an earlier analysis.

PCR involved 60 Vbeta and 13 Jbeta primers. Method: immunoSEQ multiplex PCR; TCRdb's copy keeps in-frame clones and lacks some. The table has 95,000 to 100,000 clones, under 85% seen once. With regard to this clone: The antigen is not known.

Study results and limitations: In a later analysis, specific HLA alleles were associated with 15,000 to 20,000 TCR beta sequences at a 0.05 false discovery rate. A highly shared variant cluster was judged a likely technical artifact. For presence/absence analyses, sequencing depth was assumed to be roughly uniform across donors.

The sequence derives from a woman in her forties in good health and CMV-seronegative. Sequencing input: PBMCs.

CDR3 sequence (DNA): TGCGCCAGCAGCTTGGTCAGCGGGACCCAAGAGACCCAGTACTTC. Its translation is CASSLVSGTQETQYF. This rearrangement joins TRBV5-1 to TRBJ2-5; 7 bases match TRBD2. Losses at the gene ends were 0 bases for V and 1 base for J; bases not matched to a gene: 3. Germline V CDR1 and CDR2: SGHRS, YFSETQ. This CDR3 contains 15 residues.